This record looks at one T cell receptor (beta chain) sequence and its context. These data belong to a study of blood T cell repertoires in COVID-19. Data came from immunoSEQ multiplex PCR; TCRdb stores just in-frame clones and leaves some out. The sample has a few hundred thousand clones, around 88% seen once. The V and J ends lost 4 bases and 3 bases respectively, with 10 bases between them. From germline, CDR1 is SNHLY and CDR2 FYNNEI. CDR3 size: 13 residues. The gene calls are TRBV2 and TRBJ2-7; D is perhaps TRBD2 (6 bases). Sample: peripheral blood. The receptor comes from a young woman who had recovered from COVID-19. CDR3 bases: TGTGCCAGCAGTGGGTTTAGCGGCTACGAGCAGTACTTC. Protein sequence: CASSGFSGYEQYF.